This T cell receptor (beta chain) was captured in a study of cytomegalovirus exposure and HLA in healthy donors. Study-wide results and caveats: Most TCR sequences proved rare, with some public TCRs found in many donors. When analyzed later, a missense DCLRE1C variant was found to be linked to TCR beta V- and J-gene trimming. In an earlier analysis, about 87% or about 30%: the productive usage of most TCR beta V segments. Associated with HLA alleles at 0.05 false discovery rate in a later analysis were 17,000 or so TCR beta sequences.

With respect to this clone: What it recognizes is unknown.

The CDR3 contains 13 residues. Trimming stripped 6 bases from V and 0 bases from J, with 5 bases between. Germline lookup yields CDR1 MNHEY and CDR2 SVGAGI. The PCR used 60 Vbeta and 13 Jbeta primers. Assay used: immunoSEQ multiplex PCR; TCRdb lists only in-frame clones, some missing. The sample has 150,000 to 200,000 clones, 84% seen once. The chain recombines TRBV6-5 with TRBJ1-4; maybe TRBD1 (5 bases). The sequence was collected from a man aged 25 to 40 in good health and CMV-seronegative. The specimen was PBMCs. In nucleotides, the CDR3 is TGTGCCAGCAGCAGGGCAACTAATGAAAAACTGTTTTTT. Amino acid sequence: CASSRATNEKLFF.